A single sample is the source of the 11 T cell receptor beta chains below, sequenced in a study of blood T cell repertoires in COVID-19. Measured with immunoSEQ multiplex PCR; TCRdb has only the in-frame clones, and not every one. The sample has approximately 400,000 clones, around 87% seen once. Input material: PBMCs or T cells enriched from blood (not recorded which). All receptors derive from a man younger than 45 who had recovered from COVID-19.

The V and J genes are TRBV28 and TRBJ1-2; TRBD1 matches 8 bases. CDR1 is MDHEN, CDR2 SYDVKM, per germline. The CDR3 is 13 residues long. V lost 10 bases, J lost 4 bases, and 8 bases stayed unmatched. CDR3 protein: CANSGTGGYGYTF. CDR3 nucleotides: TGTGCCAACTCCGGGACAGGAGGCTATGGCTACACCTTC.

This chain joins TRBV7-2 and TRBJ2-1; 8 bases line up with TRBD1. This CDR3 contains 17 residues. From germline, CDR1 is SGHTA and CDR2 FQGNSA. The V gene end was trimmed by 1 base and the J gene end by 3 bases; junction bases not matched to a gene: 8. CDR3 residues: CASSLETGAVNYNEQFF. Here the CDR3 DNA reads TGTGCCAGCAGCTTAGAGACAGGGGCTGTAAACTACAATGAGCAGTTCTTC. Looking up the rest from reference TRBV7-2 and TRBJ2-1 gives the full variable domain: GAGVSQSPSNKVTEKGKDVELRCDPISGHTALYWYRQSLGQGLEFLIYFQGNSAPDKSGLPSDRFSAERTGGSVSTLTIQRTQQEDSAVYLCASSLETGAVNYNEQFFGPGTRLTVL.

This clone showed up just once. This CDR3 is also generated by other DNA sequences in the sample. This chain links TRBV27 with TRBJ1-2, with 7 bases aligning to TRBD1. This CDR3 comprises 12 residues. After removal of 4 bases from V and 8 bases from J, the junction contained 4 bases not matched to a gene. Germline CDR1 MNHEY, CDR2 SMNVEV (reference sequence). The CDR3 DNA follows: TGTGCCAGCAGTTCGACAGGGACGGGCTACACCTTC. Its protein product is CASSSTGTGYTF.

V usage is TRBV5-1 and J usage is TRBJ2-5; tentatively, D is TRBD1 (6 bases). V lost 0 bases to trimming and J lost 5 bases, with 14 bases between them. The CDR3 is made up of 15 amino acids. Germline V gene data show CDR1 as SGHRS and CDR2 as YFSETQ. The DNA for the CDR3 is TGCGCCAGCAGCTTGGGGGGGCCGGAGGAGGAGACCCAGTACTTC. This sequence encodes CASSLGGPEEETQYF.

The chain joins TRBV6-5 to TRBJ2-7; D is ambiguous. Trimming shortened V by 6 bases and J by 0 bases, and 15 bases separated the two germline ends. Germline values: CDR1 MNHEY, CDR2 SVGAGI. The CDR3 is made up of 15 amino acids. The CDR3 spells CASSQYYSYSYEQYF. CDR3 sequence (DNA): TGTGCCAGCAGCCAATATTACAGCTACTCCTACGAGCAGTACTTC.

This clone was observed a few times. The chain recombines TRBV21-1 with TRBJ2-7; TRBD1, the table's D call, was not compared with the DNA. TRBV21-1 is described as a pseudogene. The CDR3 runs to 14 residues. CDR3 protein: CASSTRGTPYEQYF. DNA for the CDR3: TGTGCCAGCAGCACGAGGGGGACCCCCTACGAGCAGTACTTC.

The chain carries TRBV2 and TRBJ2-5; 9 bases match TRBD1. Germline values: CDR1 SNHLY, CDR2 FYNNEI. There are 14 residues in the CDR3. V lost 7 bases and J lost 5; bases outside the gene matches: 8. CDR3 sequence: CASMTTGGAETQYF. The DNA of the CDR3 is TGTGCCAGCATGACGACAGGGGGGGCGGAGACCCAGTACTTC.

J is TRBJ1-2 and V is TRBV4-1; D possibly corresponds to TRBD1 (6 bases). V was trimmed by 4 bases and J by 7 bases, leaving 25 bases between them. This CDR3 comprises 17 residues. Per the germline V gene, CDR1 is MGHRA and CDR2 is YSYEKL. The CDR3 DNA reads TGCGCCAGCAGCCCCGCCTCTGGCAGGGGCCTCTTAGGTGGCTACACCTTC. It yields the protein CASSPASGRGLLGGYTF.

V usage is TRBV6-5 and J usage is TRBJ1-1; D perhaps matches TRBD1 (6 bases). Germline assignment: CDR1 MNHEY and CDR2 SVGAGI. The CDR3 has 16 residues. Trimming stripped 0 bases from V and 0 bases from J, with 11 bases between. CDR3 in DNA: TGTGCCAGCAGTTACTCTGGACAGACTCTGAACACTGAAGCTTTCTTT. Translating it yields CASSYSGQTLNTEAFF.

The V gene is TRBV14, the J gene TRBJ2-7, with D possibly TRBD2 on 5 matching bases. The CDR3 spans 13 residues. Trimming stripped 1 base from V and 6 bases from J, with 10 bases between. The germline CDR1 and CDR2 sequences are SGHDN and FVKESK. This CDR3 is CASSQVGSIEQYF. CDR3 nucleotide sequence: TGTGCCAGCAGCCAAGTAGGGAGCATCGAGCAGTACTTC.

This chain joins TRBV20-1 and TRBJ1-1; D is possibly TRBD1 (6 bases). CDR1 is DFQATT, CDR2 SNEGSKA, per germline (reference sequence). V dropped 3 bases and J dropped 1 base, with 9 bases sitting between them. The CDR3 runs to 13 residues. CDR3 DNA: TGCAGTGCTAGTGAACAGGGGAACACTGAAGCTTTCTTT. Its translation is CSASEQGNTEAFF.